These T cell receptor beta chains were read from a single sample in a study of T cell repertoires in ileal Crohn's disease. Assay: immunoSEQ multiplex PCR; the TCRdb copy retains only in-frame clones and omits some. Counted here are around 14,000 clones, roughly 78% occurring once; the ten biggest clones make up around 18%. The sequenced sample consisted of ileal tissue. Receptor source: an adult with Crohn's disease. The CDR3 runs from the conserved cysteine through the conserved F or W. D genes are given only for firm matches. Where a row states a size, it is once, few, many or the class of an expanded clone; other rows omit it.

clone_size: NA; v_call: TRBV6-1; d_call: NA; j_call: TRBJ1-2; cdr3_nt: TGTGCCAGCAGTGAATACAGGGCTAACTATGGCTACACCTTC; cdr3_aa: CASSEYRANYGYTF
clone_size: NA; v_call: TRBV30; d_call: TRBD1; j_call: TRBJ1-2; cdr3_nt: TGTGCCTGGAGTTACAAGGGGGCGCGATATGGCTACACCTTC; cdr3_aa: CAWSYKGARYGYTF
clone_size: NA; v_call: TRBV6-5; d_call: NA; j_call: TRBJ2-2; cdr3_nt: TGTGCCAGCAGGGCAAGGGAGAAGGCCGGGGAGCTGTTTTTT; cdr3_aa: CASRAREKAGELFF
clone_size: NA; v_call: TRBV7-2; d_call: TRBD2; j_call: TRBJ2-2; cdr3_nt: TGTGCCAGCAGCCGACCCCCCGTGCTAGCGGGAGGGCCCGGGGAGCTGTTTTTT; cdr3_aa: CASSRPPVLAGGPGELFF
clone_size: NA; v_call: TRBV19; d_call: NA; j_call: TRBJ2-2; cdr3_nt: TGTGCCAGTAGTGCCCGTTTGGACAGCCACACCGGGGAGCTGTTTTTT; cdr3_aa: CASSARLDSHTGELFF
clone_size: few; v_call: TRBV30; d_call: NA; j_call: TRBJ2-7; cdr3_nt: TGTGCCTGGAGCCGCTCGACAGGATCTCGCGACGAGCAGTACTTC; cdr3_aa: CAWSRSTGSRDEQYF
clone_size: NA; v_call: TRBV5-4; d_call: TRBD2; j_call: TRBJ2-1; cdr3_nt: TGTGCCAGCAGCCCTAGGACTAGCGGGACAGGGCGGGGCAATGAGCAGTTCTTC; cdr3_aa: CASSPRTSGTGRGNEQFF
clone_size: NA; v_call: TRBV5-6; d_call: NA; j_call: TRBJ1-2; cdr3_nt: TGTGCCAGCAGCTTCGCAGGGCGTGGCTATGGCTACACCTTC; cdr3_aa: CASSFAGRGYGYTF
clone_size: NA; v_call: TRBV18; d_call: NA; j_call: TRBJ1-2; cdr3_nt: TGTGCCAGCTCACCAGAGGCCAGCTATGGCTACACCTTC; cdr3_aa: CASSPEASYGYTF
clone_size: NA; v_call: TRBV30; d_call: NA; j_call: TRBJ1-2; cdr3_nt: TGTGCCTGGAGTGATGCCTCGGGGGGCTACACCTTC; cdr3_aa: CAWSDASGGYTF
clone_size: NA; v_call: TRBV2; d_call: NA; j_call: TRBJ2-7; cdr3_nt: TGTGCCAGCACCAGCTCGAGGGATACCTACGAGCAGTACTTC; cdr3_aa: CASTSSRDTYEQYF
clone_size: NA; v_call: TRBV7-2; d_call: NA; j_call: TRBJ2-7; cdr3_nt: TGTGCCAGCAGCTTAATCTTTTGGGACAAAGGCTACGAGCAGTACTTC; cdr3_aa: CASSLIFWDKGYEQYF
clone_size: once; v_call: TRBV9; d_call: TRBD2; j_call: TRBJ2-2; cdr3_nt: TGTGCCAGCAGCGTAGGGCTAGCGGGAGGGCCTGACGGGGAGCTGTTTTTT; cdr3_aa: CASSVGLAGGPDGELFF
clone_size: NA; v_call: TRBV6-6; d_call: NA; j_call: TRBJ1-2; cdr3_nt: TGTGCCAGCAGGCTGAGCAGGGTTAGCTATGGCTACACCTTC; cdr3_aa: CASRLSRVSYGYTF
clone_size: NA; v_call: TRBV19; d_call: TRBD1; j_call: TRBJ2-7; cdr3_nt: TGTGCCAGTAGTACCCGGGACAGGGTCCTGAATGGGGGGAGCTCCTACGAGCAGTACTTC; cdr3_aa: CASSTRDRVLNGGSSYEQYF
clone_size: NA; v_call: TRBV7-3; d_call: NA; j_call: TRBJ2-5; cdr3_nt: TGTGCCAGCAGCAACAGACCCCGGGAGACCCAGTACTTC; cdr3_aa: CASSNRPRETQYF
clone_size: NA; v_call: TRBV6-5; d_call: TRBD1; j_call: TRBJ2-7; cdr3_nt: TGTGCCAGCAGGACACGGGACAGGGGTCTGTACGAGCAGTACTTC; cdr3_aa: CASRTRDRGLYEQYF
clone_size: NA; v_call: TRBV29-1; d_call: NA; j_call: TRBJ2-1; cdr3_nt: TGCAGCGTCGGGACACCCTACAATGAGCAGTTCTTC; cdr3_aa: CSVGTPYNEQFF
clone_size: NA; v_call: TRBV6-5; d_call: NA; j_call: TRBJ1-2; cdr3_nt: TGTGCCAGCAGTTACTCCCAGGGGTTGCAACTTTATTACACCTTC; cdr3_aa: CASSYSQGLQLYYTF
clone_size: once; v_call: TRBV4-2; d_call: NA; j_call: TRBJ1-6; cdr3_nt: TGTGCCAGCAGTCTGACAGGCGCAAATTCACCCCTCCACTTT; cdr3_aa: CASSLTGANSPLHF
clone_size: few; v_call: TRBV7-7; d_call: TRBD1; j_call: TRBJ2-1; cdr3_nt: TGTGCTAGCAGCCTCGACAGGGCCTCCTACAATGAGCAGTTCTTC; cdr3_aa: CASSLDRASYNEQFF
clone_size: once; v_call: TRBV6-5; d_call: NA; j_call: TRBJ1-5; cdr3_nt: TGTGCCAGCAGTTGGACAGGCAATCAGCCCCAGCATTTT; cdr3_aa: CASSWTGNQPQHF
clone_size: once; v_call: TRBV7-2; d_call: NA; j_call: TRBJ1-2; cdr3_nt: TGTGCCAGCAGCTTAGGCAGGGCAGATGGCTACACCTTC; cdr3_aa: CASSLGRADGYTF
clone_size: NA; v_call: TRBV2; d_call: NA; j_call: TRBJ1-5; cdr3_nt: TGTGCCAGCATTGCAGGGGACGGCAATCAGCCCCAGCATTTT; cdr3_aa: CASIAGDGNQPQHF
clone_size: NA; v_call: TRBV5-4; d_call: TRBD1; j_call: TRBJ1-1; cdr3_nt: TGTGCCAGCAGCTTGGCGGGACAGGGGGGGAGCACTGAAGCTTTCTTT; cdr3_aa: CASSLAGQGGSTEAFF
clone_size: NA; v_call: TRBV29-1; d_call: NA; j_call: TRBJ1-3; cdr3_nt: TGCAGCGGGGGGGATCCTGGAAACACCATATATTTT; cdr3_aa: CSGGDPGNTIYF
clone_size: few; v_call: TRBV6-1; d_call: TRBD1; j_call: TRBJ1-2; cdr3_nt: TGTGCCAGCATTGGGACAGGTCGCTATGGCTACACCTTC; cdr3_aa: CASIGTGRYGYTF
clone_size: NA; v_call: TRBV5-6; d_call: NA; j_call: TRBJ1-2; cdr3_nt: TGTGCCAGCAGCTCTACAGGAAACTATGGCTACACCTTC; cdr3_aa: CASSSTGNYGYTF
clone_size: NA; v_call: TRBV7-3; d_call: TRBD1; j_call: TRBJ2-5; cdr3_nt: TGTGCCAGCAGCGCATCAAAGGGACAGACCGGGACCCAGTACTTC; cdr3_aa: CASSASKGQTGTQYF
clone_size: NA; v_call: TRBV30; d_call: NA; j_call: TRBJ1-3; cdr3_nt: TGTGCCTGGGCGATCTCTGGAAACACCATATATTTT; cdr3_aa: CAWAISGNTIYF
clone_size: NA; v_call: TRBV7-3; d_call: TRBD2; j_call: TRBJ2-2; cdr3_nt: TGTGCCAGCAGCTTAACTAGCGGGGGTGACGGGGAGCTGTTTTTT; cdr3_aa: CASSLTSGGDGELFF
clone_size: NA; v_call: TRBV5-1; d_call: NA; j_call: TRBJ2-7; cdr3_nt: TGCGCCAGCAGCTTACAGAGCGGGCAGTACTTC; cdr3_aa: CASSLQSGQYF
clone_size: NA; v_call: TRBV4-1; d_call: NA; j_call: TRBJ2-7; cdr3_nt: TGCGCCAGCAGCCAAGTGTGGGGGGGCCAGTACGAGCAGTACTTC; cdr3_aa: CASSQVWGGQYEQYF
clone_size: once; v_call: TRBV5-4; d_call: NA; j_call: TRBJ1-2; cdr3_nt: TGTGCCAGCAGCTTGGTCCGAGCAGGCTATGGCTACACCTTC; cdr3_aa: CASSLVRAGYGYTF
clone_size: NA; v_call: TRBV7-9; d_call: NA; j_call: TRBJ2-5; cdr3_nt: TGTGCCAGCAGCTTAGGGACTGCGATCGGGCAAGAGACCCAGTACTTC; cdr3_aa: CASSLGTAIGQETQYF
clone_size: NA; v_call: TRBV18; d_call: TRBD2; j_call: TRBJ2-7; cdr3_nt: TGTGCCAGCTCACCGGGCGGGAGTATATACGAGCAGTACTTC; cdr3_aa: CASSPGGSIYEQYF
clone_size: NA; v_call: TRBV9; d_call: NA; j_call: TRBJ1-1; cdr3_nt: TGTGCCAGCAGCGTAGGGTTGGGGCAGGAAGCTTTCTTT; cdr3_aa: CASSVGLGQEAFF
clone_size: NA; v_call: TRBV27; d_call: NA; j_call: TRBJ2-7; cdr3_nt: TGTGCCAGCAGTCCGTACTTGACAGTCCCAATCTCCTACGAGCAGTACTTC; cdr3_aa: CASSPYLTVPISYEQYF
clone_size: NA; v_call: TRBV6-1; d_call: NA; j_call: TRBJ1-2; cdr3_nt: TGTGCCAGCAGGCCCGGACTTATGGGTGGCTACACCTTC; cdr3_aa: CASRPGLMGGYTF
clone_size: NA; v_call: TRBV14; d_call: TRBD2; j_call: TRBJ2-7; cdr3_nt: TGTGCCAGCAGCCAAGATTTGGGACTAGGCCCCTACGAGCAGTACTTC; cdr3_aa: CASSQDLGLGPYEQYF
clone_size: NA; v_call: TRBV29-1; d_call: NA; j_call: TRBJ2-5; cdr3_nt: TGCAGCGTTGAAGATCAAGCAGGGAGGAGGGAGCAGTACTTC; cdr3_aa: CSVEDQAGRREQYF
clone_size: NA; v_call: TRBV5-1; d_call: NA; j_call: TRBJ2-5; cdr3_nt: TGCGCCAGCAGCCCGGACAGAGTCGGGCAGACCCAGTACTTC; cdr3_aa: CASSPDRVGQTQYF
clone_size: NA; v_call: TRBV2; d_call: NA; j_call: TRBJ2-7; cdr3_nt: TGTGCCAGCAGCCCCCCCCGAGAGACATACGAGCAGTACTTC; cdr3_aa: CASSPPRETYEQYF
clone_size: NA; v_call: TRBV14; d_call: TRBD2; j_call: TRBJ2-7; cdr3_nt: TGTGCCAGCAGCCAAGAGGCGGGAGTACTCTACGAGCAGTACTTC; cdr3_aa: CASSQEAGVLYEQYF
clone_size: NA; v_call: TRBV9; d_call: TRBD1; j_call: TRBJ1-1; cdr3_nt: TGTGCCAGCAGCGCCGCGGACAGGAAGGAAGCTTTCTTT; cdr3_aa: CASSAADRKEAFF
clone_size: NA; v_call: TRBV4-2; d_call: NA; j_call: TRBJ2-7; cdr3_nt: TGTGCCAGCAGCCAAGTCTCGCCAGAGGGCTCCTACGAGCAGTACTTC; cdr3_aa: CASSQVSPEGSYEQYF